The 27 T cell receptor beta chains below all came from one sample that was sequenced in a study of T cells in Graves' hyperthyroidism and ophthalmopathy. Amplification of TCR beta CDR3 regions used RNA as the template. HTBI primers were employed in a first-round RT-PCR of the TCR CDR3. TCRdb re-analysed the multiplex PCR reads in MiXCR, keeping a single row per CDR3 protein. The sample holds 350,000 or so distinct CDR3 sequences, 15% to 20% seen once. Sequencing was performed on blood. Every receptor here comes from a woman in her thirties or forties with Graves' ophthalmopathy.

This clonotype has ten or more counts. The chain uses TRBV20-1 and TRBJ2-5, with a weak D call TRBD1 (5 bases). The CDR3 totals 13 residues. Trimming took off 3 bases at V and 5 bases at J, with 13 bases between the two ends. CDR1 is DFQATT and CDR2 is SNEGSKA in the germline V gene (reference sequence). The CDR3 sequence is CSASQGVLETQYF. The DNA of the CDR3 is TGCAGTGCTAGTCAGGGTGTCCTTGAGACCCAGTACTTC.

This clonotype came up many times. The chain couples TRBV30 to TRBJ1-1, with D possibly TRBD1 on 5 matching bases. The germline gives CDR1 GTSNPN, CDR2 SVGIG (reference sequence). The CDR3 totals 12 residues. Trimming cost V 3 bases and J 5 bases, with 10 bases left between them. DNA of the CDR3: TGTGCCTGGAGAGGGGATCGTACTGAAGCTTTCTTT. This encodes CAWRGDRTEAFF.

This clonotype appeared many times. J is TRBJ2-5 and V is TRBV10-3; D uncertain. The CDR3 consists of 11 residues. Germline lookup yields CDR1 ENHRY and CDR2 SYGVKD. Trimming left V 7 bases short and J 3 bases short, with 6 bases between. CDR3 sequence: CAIKGKETQYF. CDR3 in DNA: TGTGCCATCAAAGGGAAAGAGACCCAGTACTTC.

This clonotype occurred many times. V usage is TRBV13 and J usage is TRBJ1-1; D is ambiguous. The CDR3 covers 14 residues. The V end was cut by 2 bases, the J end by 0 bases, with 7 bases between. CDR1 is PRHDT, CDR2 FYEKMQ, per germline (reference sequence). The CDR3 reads CASSLSPMNTEAFF. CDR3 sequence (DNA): TGTGCCAGCAGCTTAAGTCCCATGAACACTGAAGCTTTCTTT. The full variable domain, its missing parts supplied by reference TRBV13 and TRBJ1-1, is AAGVIQSPRHLIKEKRETATLKCYPIPRHDTVYWYQQGPGQDPQFLISFYEKMQSDKGSIPDRFSAQQFSDYHSELNMSSLELGDSALYFCASSLSPMNTEAFFGQGTRLTVV.

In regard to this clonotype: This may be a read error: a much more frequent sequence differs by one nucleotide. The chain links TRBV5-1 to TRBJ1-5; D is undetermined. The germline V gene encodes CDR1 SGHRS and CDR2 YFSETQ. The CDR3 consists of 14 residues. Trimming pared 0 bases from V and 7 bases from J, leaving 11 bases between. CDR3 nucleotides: TGCGCCAGCAGCTTGGGCATCGAGGGACAGCCCCAGCATTTT. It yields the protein CASSLGIEGQPQHF.

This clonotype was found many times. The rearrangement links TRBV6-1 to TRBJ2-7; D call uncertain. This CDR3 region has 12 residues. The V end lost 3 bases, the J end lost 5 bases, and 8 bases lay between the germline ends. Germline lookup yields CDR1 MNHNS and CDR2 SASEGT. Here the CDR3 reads CASSDRVHEQYF. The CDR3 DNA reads TGTGCCAGCAGTGATAGGGTCCACGAGCAGTACTTC.

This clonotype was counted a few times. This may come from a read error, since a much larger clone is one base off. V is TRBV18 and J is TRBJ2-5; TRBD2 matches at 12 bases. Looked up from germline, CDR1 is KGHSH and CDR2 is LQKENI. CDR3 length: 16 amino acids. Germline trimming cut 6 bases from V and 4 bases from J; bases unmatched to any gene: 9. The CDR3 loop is CASSPSLAGGGETQYF. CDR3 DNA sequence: TGTGCCAGCTCGCCGTCTCTAGCGGGAGGGGGAGAGACCCAGTACTTC.

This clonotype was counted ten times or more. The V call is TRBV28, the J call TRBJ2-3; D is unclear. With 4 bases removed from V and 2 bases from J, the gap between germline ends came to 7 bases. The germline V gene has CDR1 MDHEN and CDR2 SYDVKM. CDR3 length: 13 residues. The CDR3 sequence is CASSSQDTDTQYF. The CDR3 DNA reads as TGTGCCAGCAGTTCCCAAGACACAGATACGCAGTATTTT.

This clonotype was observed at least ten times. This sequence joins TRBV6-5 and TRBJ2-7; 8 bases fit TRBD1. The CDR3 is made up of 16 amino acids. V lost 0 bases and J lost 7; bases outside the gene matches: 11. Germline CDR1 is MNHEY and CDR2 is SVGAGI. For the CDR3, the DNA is TGTGCCAGCAGTTACTCGATCGGACAGGGAGTGCAGGAGCAGTACTTC. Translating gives CASSYSIGQGVQEQYF.

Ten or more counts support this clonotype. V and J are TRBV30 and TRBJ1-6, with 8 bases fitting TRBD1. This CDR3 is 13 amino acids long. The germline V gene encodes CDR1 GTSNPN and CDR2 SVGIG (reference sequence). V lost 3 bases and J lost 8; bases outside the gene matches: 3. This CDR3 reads CAWRDRADSPLHF. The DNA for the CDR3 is TGTGCCTGGAGGGACAGGGCTGATTCACCCCTCCACTTT. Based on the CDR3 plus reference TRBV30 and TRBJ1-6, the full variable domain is SQTIHQWPATLVQPVGSPLSLECTVEGTSNPNLYWYRQAAGRGLQLLFYSVGIGQISSEVPQNLSASRPQDRQFILSSKKLLLSDSGFYLCAWRDRADSPLHFGNGTRLTVT.

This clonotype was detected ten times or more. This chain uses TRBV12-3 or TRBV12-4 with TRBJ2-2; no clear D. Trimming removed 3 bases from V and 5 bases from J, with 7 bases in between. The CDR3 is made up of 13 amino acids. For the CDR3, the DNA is TGTGCCAGCAGTTTCAGTGAAACCGGGGAGCTGTTTTTT. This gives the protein CASSFSETGELFF.

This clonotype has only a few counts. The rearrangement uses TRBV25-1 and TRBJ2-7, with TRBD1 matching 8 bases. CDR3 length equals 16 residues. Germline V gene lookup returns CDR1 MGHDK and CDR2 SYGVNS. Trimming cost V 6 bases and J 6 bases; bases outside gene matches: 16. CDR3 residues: CASSQGTAQGVVEQYF. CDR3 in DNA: TGTGCCAGCAGCCAAGGGACGGCACAGGGGGTCGTCGAGCAGTACTTC.

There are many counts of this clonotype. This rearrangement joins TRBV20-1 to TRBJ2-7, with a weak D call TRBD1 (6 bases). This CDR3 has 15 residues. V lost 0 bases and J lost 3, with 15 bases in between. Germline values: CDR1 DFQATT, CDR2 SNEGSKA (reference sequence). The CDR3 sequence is CSARDHNRELYEQYF. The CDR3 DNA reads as TGCAGTGCTAGAGATCATAACAGGGAACTCTACGAGCAGTACTTC.

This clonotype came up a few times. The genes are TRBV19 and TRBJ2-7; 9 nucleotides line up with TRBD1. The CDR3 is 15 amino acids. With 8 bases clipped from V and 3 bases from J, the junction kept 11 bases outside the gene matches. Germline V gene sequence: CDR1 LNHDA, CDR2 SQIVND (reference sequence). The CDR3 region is CASSPAGTGYYEQYF. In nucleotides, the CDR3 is TGTGCCAGTTCACCGGCGGGGACAGGGTACTACGAGCAGTACTTC. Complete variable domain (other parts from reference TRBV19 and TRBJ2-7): DGGITQSPKYLFRKEGQNVTLSCEQNLNHDAMYWYRQDPGQGLRLIYYSQIVNDFQKGDIAEGYSVSREKKESFPLTVTSAQKNPTAFYLCASSPAGTGYYEQYFGPGTRLTVT.

The CDR3 DNA reads TGTGCCAGCAGCCAGAACCTCCCTAGGGGGGACTATGGCTACACCTTC. Amino acids: CASSQNLPRGDYGYTF. The chain uses TRBV3-1 and TRBJ1-2; D might be TRBD1 (6 bases). The V end was cut by 3 bases, the J end by 3 bases, with 17 bases between. Looked up from germline, CDR1 is LGHDT and CDR2 is YNNKEL (reference sequence). This CDR3 has 16 residues.

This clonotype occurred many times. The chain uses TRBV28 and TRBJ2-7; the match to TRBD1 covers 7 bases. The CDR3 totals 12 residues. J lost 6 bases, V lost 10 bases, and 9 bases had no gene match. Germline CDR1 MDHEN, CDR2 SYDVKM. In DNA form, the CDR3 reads TGTGCCAACTCCAATAACAGGGGCGAGCAGTACTTC. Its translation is CANSNNRGEQYF.

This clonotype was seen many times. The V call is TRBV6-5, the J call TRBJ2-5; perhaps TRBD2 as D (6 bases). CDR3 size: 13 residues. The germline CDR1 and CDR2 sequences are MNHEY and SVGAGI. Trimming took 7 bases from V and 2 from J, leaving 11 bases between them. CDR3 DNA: TGTGCCAGCACTCCGGGGAGGCAAGAGACCCAGTACTTC. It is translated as CASTPGRQETQYF.

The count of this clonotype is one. The CDR3 region has the DNA TGTGCCAGCAGGGGAGCGGGGGTTCCAGAGCAGTACTTC. This sequence encodes CASRGAGVPEQYF. This sequence joins TRBV6-1 and TRBJ2-7; TRBD2 matches at 8 bases. Germline V gene sequence: CDR1 MNHNS, CDR2 SASEGT. The CDR3 runs to 13 residues. Unmatched junction bases numbered 8, after V lost 6 bases and J lost 7 bases.

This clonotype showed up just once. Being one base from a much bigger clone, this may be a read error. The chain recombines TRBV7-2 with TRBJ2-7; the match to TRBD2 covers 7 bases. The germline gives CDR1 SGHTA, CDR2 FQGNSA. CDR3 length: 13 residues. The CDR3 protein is CANSFSAGAEQYF. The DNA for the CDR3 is TGTGCCAACAGCTTTTCGGCGGGAGCCGAGCAGTACTTC.

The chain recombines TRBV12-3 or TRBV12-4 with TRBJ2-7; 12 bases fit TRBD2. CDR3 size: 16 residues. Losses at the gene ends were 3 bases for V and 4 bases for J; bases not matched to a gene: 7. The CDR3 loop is CASSFSTSGSRYEQYF. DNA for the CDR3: TGTGCCAGCAGTTTCTCGACTAGCGGGAGTCGATACGAGCAGTACTTC.

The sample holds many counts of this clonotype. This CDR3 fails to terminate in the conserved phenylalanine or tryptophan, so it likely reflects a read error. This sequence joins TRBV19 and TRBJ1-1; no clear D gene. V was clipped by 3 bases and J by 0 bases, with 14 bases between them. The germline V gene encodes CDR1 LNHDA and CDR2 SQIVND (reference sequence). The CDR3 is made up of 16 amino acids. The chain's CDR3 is CASSIPRQPLNTEAFL. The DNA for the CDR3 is TGTGCCAGTAGTATTCCGAGGCAACCACTGAACACTGAAGCTTTCCTT.

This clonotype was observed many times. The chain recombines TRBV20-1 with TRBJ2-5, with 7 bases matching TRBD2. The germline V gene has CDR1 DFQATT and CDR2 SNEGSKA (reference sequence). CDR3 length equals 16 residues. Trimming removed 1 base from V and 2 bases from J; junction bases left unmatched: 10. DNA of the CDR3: TGCAGTGCTAGAGGACCTTTCGGGGGGAAACAAGAGACCCAGTACTTC. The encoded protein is CSARGPFGGKQETQYF.

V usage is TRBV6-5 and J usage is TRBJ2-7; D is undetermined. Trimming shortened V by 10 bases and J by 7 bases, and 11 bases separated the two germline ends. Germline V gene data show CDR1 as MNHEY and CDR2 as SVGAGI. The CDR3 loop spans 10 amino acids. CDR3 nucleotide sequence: TGTGCCACCGCTCTAGGGGAGCAGTACTTC. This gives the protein CATALGEQYF.

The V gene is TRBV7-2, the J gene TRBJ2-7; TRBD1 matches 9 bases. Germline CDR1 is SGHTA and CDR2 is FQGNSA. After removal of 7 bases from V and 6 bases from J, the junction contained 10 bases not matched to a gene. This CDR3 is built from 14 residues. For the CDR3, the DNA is TGTGCCAGCATCCGACGGACAGGGGAAGGCGAGCAGTACTTC. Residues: CASIRRTGEGEQYF.

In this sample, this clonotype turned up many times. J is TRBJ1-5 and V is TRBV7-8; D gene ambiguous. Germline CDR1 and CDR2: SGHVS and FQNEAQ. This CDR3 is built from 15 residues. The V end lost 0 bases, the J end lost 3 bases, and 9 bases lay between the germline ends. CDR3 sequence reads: CASSLAFRSNQPQHF. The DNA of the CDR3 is TGTGCCAGCAGCTTAGCTTTCAGGTCCAATCAGCCCCAGCATTTT.

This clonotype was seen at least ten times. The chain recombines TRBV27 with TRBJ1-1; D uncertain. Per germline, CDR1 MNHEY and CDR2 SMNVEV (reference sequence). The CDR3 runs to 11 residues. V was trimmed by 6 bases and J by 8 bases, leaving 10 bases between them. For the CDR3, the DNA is TGTGCCAGCAGAGATGATTTCGAAGCTTTCTTT. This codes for CASRDDFEAFF.

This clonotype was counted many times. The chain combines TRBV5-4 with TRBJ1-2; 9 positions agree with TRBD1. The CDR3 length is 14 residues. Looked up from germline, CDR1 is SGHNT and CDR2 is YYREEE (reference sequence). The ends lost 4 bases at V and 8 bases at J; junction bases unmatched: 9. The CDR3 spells CASSPKPGQGGYTF. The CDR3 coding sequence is TGTGCCAGCAGCCCTAAACCGGGACAGGGCGGCTACACCTTC. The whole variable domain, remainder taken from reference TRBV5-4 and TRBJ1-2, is ETGVTQSPTHLIKTRGQQVTLRCSSQSGHNTVSWYQQALGQGPQFIFQYYREEENGRGNFPPRFSGLQFPNYSSELNVNALELDDSALYLCASSPKPGQGGYTFGSGTRLTVV.